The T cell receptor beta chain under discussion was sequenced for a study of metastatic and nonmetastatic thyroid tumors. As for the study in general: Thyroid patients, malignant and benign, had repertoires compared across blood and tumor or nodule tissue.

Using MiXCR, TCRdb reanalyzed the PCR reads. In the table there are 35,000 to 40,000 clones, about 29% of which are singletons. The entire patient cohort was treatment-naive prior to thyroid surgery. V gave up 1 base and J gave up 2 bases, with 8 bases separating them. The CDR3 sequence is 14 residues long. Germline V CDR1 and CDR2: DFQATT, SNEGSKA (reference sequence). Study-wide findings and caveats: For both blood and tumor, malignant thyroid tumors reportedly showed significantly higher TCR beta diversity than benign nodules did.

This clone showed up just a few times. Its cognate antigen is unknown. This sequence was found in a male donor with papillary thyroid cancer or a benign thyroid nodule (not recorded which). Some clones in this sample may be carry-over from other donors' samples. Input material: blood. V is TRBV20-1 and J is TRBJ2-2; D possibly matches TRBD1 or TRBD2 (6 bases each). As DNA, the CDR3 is TGCAGTGCTAGAGTCGGGGGCAACACCGGGGAGCTGTTTTTT. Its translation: CSARVGGNTGELFF.